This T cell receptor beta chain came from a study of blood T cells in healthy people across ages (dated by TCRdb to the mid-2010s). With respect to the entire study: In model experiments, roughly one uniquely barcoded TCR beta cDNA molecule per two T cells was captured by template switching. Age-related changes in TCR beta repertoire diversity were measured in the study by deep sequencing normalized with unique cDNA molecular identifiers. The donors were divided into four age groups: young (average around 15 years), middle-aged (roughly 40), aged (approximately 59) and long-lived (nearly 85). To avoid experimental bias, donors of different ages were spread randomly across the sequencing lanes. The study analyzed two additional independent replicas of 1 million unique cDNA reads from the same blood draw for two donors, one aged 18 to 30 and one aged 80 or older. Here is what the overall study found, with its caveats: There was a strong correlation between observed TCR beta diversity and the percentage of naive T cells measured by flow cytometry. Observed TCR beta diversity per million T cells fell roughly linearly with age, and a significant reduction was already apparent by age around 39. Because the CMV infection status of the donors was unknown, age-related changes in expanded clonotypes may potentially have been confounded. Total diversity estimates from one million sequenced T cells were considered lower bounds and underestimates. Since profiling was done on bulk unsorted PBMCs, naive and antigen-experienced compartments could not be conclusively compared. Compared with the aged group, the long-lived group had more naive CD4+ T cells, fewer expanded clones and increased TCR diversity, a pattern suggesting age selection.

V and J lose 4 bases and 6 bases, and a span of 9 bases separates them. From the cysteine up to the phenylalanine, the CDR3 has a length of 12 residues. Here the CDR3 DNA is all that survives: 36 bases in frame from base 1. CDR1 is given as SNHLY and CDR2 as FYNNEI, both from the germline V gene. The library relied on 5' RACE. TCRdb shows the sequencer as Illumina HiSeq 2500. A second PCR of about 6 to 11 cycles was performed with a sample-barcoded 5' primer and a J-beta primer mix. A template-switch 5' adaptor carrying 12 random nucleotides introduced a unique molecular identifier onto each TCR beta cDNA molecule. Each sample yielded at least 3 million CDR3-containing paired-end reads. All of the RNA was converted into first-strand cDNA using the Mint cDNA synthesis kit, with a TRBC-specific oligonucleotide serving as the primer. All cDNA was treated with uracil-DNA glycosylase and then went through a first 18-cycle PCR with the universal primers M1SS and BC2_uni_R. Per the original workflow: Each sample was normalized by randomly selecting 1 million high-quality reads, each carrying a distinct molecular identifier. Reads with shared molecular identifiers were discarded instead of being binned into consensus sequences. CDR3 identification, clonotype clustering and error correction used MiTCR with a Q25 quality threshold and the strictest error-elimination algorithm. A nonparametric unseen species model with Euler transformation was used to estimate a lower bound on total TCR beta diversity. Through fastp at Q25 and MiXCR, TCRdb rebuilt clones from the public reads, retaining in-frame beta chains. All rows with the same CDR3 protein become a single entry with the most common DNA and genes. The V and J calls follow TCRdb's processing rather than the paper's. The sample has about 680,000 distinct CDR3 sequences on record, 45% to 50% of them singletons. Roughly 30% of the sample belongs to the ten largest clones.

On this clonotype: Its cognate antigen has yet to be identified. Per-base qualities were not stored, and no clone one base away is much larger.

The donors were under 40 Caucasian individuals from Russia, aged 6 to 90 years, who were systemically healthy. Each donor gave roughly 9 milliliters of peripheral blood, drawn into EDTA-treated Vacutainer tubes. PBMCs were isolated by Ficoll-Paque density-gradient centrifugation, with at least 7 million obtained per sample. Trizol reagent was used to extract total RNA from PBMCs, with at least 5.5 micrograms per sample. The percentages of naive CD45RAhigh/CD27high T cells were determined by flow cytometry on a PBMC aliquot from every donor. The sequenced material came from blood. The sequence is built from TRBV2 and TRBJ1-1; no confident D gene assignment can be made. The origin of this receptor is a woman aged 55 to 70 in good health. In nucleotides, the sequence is TGTGCCAGCAGTGTAGGGTTAGCTGAAGCTTTCTTT. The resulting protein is CASSVGLAEAFF.